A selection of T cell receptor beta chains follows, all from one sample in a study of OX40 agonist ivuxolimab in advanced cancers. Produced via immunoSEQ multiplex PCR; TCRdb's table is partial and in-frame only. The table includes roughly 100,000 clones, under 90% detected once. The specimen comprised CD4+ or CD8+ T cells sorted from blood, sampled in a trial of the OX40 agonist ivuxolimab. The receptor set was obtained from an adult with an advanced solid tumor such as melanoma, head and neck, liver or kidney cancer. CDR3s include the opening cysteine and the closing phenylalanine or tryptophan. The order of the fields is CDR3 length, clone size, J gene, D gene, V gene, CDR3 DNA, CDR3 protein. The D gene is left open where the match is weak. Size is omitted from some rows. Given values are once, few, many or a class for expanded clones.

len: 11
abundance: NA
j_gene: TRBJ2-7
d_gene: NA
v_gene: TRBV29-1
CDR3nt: TGCAGCGTTGAACAGGGATACGAGCAGTACTTC
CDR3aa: CSVEQGYEQYF

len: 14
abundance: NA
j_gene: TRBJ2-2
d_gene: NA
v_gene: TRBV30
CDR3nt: TGTGCCTGGAAGAAACAGGGTCGCACCGGGGAGCTGTTTTTT
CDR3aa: CAWKKQGRTGELFF

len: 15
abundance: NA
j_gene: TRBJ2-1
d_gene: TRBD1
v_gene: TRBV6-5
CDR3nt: TGTGCCAGCAGCCAGGACAGGGGGCTGAACAATGAGCAGTTCTTC
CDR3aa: CASSQDRGLNNEQFF

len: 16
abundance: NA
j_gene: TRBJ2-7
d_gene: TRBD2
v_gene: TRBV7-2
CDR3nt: TGTGCCAGCAGCTTAGCGGGGGGTAGCGGGAGTTACGAGCAGTACTTC
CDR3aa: CASSLAGGSGSYEQYF

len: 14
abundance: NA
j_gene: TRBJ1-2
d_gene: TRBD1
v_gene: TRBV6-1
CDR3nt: TGTGCCAGCAGTAACGCCTTGGACAGGGATGGCTACACCTTC
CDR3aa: CASSNALDRDGYTF

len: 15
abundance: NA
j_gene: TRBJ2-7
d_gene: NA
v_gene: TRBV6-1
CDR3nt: TGTGCCAGCAGTGAATGGGGTTACGGGCAATACGAGCAGTACTTC
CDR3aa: CASSEWGYGQYEQYF

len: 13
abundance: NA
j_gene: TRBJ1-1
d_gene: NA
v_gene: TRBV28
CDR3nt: TGTGCCAGCAGCTTGGGGAGCGAGGGTGAAGCTTTCTTT
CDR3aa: CASSLGSEGEAFF

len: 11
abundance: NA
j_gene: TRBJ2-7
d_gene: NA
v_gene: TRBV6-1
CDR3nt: TGTGCCAGCAGTGAGGCCTACGAGCAGTACTTC
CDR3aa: CASSEAYEQYF

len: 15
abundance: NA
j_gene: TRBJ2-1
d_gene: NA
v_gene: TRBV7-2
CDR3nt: TGTGCCAGCAGCTCTAGCGTGCCAGGGGTCGGGGAGCAGTTCTTC
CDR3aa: CASSSSVPGVGEQFF

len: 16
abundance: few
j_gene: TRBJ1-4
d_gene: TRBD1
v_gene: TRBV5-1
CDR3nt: TGCGCCAGCAGCTCCGGGACAGGGTTCTATAATGAAAAACTGTTTTTT
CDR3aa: CASSSGTGFYNEKLFF

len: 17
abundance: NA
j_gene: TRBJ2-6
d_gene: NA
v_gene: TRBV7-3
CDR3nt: TGTGCCAGCAGCTTACGAGTCTTGGACTCTGGGGCCAACGTCCTGACTTTC
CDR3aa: CASSLRVLDSGANVLTF

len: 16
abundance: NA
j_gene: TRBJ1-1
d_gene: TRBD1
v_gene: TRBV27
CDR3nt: TGTGCCAGCAGTACGGGACAGGGGGCAGGGATCACTGAAGCTTTCTTT
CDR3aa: CASSTGQGAGITEAFF

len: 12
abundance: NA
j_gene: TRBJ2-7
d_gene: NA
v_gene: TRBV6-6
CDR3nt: TGTGCCAGCAGTTACTGGAGAGGGGAGCAGTACTTC
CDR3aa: CASSYWRGEQYF

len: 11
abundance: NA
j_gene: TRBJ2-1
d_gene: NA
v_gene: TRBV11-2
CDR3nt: TGTGCCAGCAGCTTACGACCCGAGCAGTTCTTC
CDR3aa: CASSLRPEQFF

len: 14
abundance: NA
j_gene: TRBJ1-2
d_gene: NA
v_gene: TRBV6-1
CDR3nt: TGTGCCAGCAGTGCTAACGGCAACGGATGGGGCTACACCTTC
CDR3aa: CASSANGNGWGYTF

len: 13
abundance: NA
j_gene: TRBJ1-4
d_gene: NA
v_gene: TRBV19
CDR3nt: TGTGCCAGTAGTTGGTCAACTAATGAAAAACTGTTTTTT
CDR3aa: CASSWSTNEKLFF

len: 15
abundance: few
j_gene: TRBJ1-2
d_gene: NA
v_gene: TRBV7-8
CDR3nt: TGTGCCAGCAGCCCCTACCGGGCTCTACTCAATGGCTACACCTTC
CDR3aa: CASSPYRALLNGYTF

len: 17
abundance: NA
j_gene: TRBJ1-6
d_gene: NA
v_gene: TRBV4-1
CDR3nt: TGCGCCAGCAGCCAAGCCCACTCCGGGACTACGGGTTCACCCCTCCACTTT
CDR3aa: CASSQAHSGTTGSPLHF

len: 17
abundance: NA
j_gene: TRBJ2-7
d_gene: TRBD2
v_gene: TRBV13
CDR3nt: TGTGCCAGCAGCCGAATGGGGTTAGCGGGGGGGCCATCCGAGCAGTACTTC
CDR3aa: CASSRMGLAGGPSEQYF

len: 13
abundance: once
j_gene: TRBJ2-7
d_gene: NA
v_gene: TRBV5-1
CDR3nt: TGTGCCAGCAGCCCGGACAATCCGTACGAGCAGTACTTC
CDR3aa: CASSPDNPYEQYF

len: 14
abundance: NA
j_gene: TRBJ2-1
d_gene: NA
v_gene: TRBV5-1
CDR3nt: TGCGCCAGCCGCCCCGGACAGTCCTACAATGAGCAGTTCTTC
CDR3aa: CASRPGQSYNEQFF

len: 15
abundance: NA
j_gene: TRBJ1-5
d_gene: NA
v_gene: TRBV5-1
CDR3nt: TGCGCCAGCAGTCAGGGAGGATTTAGCAATCAGCCCCAGCATTTT
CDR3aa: CASSQGGFSNQPQHF

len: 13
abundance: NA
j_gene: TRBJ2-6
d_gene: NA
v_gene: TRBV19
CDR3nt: TGTGCCAGTGGTAGCTCTGGGGCCAACGTCCTGACTTTC
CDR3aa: CASGSSGANVLTF

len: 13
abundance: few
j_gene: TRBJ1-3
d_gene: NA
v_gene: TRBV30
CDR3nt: TGTGCCTCCCAGCTTGGGGCTGGAAACACCATATATTTT
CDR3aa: CASQLGAGNTIYF

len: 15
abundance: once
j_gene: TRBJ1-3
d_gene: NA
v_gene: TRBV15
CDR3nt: TGTGCCACCAGCAGAGAGGGCAGGGCTGGAAACACCATATATTTT
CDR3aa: CATSREGRAGNTIYF

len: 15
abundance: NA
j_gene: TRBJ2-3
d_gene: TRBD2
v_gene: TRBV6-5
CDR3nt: TGTGCCAGCAGAAGATTAGCGGGAGGAGCAGATACGCAGTATTTT
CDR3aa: CASRRLAGGADTQYF

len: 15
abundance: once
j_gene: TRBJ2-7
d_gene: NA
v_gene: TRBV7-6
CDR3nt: TGTGCCAGCAGCTTAGCTCTGGGCCCCCTACGAGAGCAGTACTTC
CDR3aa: CASSLALGPLREQYF

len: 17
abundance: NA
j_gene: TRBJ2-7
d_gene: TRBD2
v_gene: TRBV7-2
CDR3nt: TGTGCCAGCAGCTTAAGGGGCAAACTAGCGGACTCCTACGAGCAGTACTTC
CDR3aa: CASSLRGKLADSYEQYF

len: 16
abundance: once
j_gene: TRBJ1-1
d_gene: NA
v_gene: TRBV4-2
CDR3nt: TGTGCCAGCAGCCAAGATGGCGACGACCTGAACACTGAAGCTTTCTTT
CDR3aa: CASSQDGDDLNTEAFF

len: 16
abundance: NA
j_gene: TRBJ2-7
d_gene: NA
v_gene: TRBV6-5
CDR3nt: TGTGCCAGCAGTTACTCCACCGGGCCCAACTCCTACGAGCAGTACTTC
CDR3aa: CASSYSTGPNSYEQYF

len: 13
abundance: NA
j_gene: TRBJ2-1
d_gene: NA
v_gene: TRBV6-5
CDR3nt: TGTGCCAGCAGGGGCCCCAGCGTGCATGAGCAGTTCTTC
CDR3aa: CASRGPSVHEQFF

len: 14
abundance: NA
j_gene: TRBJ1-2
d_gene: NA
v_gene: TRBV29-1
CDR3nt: TGCAGCGTCCTTCGGGAGGGATCTAACTATGGCTACACCTTC
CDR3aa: CSVLREGSNYGYTF

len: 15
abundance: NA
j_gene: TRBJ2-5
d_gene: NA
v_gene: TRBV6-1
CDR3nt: TGTGCCAGCAGTGAATGGGGGGTTCCCCAAGAGACCCAGTACTTC
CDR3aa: CASSEWGVPQETQYF

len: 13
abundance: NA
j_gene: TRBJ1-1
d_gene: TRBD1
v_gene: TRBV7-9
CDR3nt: TGTGCCACCCCGGGACAGGGGGCCTCTGAAGCTTTCTTT
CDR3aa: CATPGQGASEAFF

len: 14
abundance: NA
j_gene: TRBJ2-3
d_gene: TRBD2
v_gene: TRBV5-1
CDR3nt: TGCGCCAGCAGCTCGACTAGCATCCCAGATACGCAGTATTTT
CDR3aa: CASSSTSIPDTQYF

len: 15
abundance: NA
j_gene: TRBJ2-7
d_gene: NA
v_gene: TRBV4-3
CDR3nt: TGCGCCAGCAGCCAAGAAGGGAGTCCCTCCTACGAGCAGTACTTC
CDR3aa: CASSQEGSPSYEQYF

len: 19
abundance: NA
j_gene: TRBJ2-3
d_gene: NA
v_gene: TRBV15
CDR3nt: TGTGCCACCAGCAGAGAGGCCCTGGACAACTGGTTTAGCACAGATACGCAGTATTTT
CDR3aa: CATSREALDNWFSTDTQYF

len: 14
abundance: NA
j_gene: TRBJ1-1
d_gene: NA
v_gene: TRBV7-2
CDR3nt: TGTGCCAGCAGCTCCAGCCCGGGATACACTGAAGCTTTCTTT
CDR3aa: CASSSSPGYTEAFF

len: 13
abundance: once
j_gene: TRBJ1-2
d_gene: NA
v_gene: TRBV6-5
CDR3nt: TGTGCCAGCAGTCCAACCCCTAACTATGGCTACACCTTC
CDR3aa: CASSPTPNYGYTF

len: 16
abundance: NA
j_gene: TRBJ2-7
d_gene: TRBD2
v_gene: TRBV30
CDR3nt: TGTGCCTGGAGTAAGGCTAGCGGGGGCTCCCCGTACGAGCAGTACTTC
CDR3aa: CAWSKASGGSPYEQYF

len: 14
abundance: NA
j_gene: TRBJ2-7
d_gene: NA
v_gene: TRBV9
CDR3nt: TGTGCCAGCAGCCCTAGTTGGGGTAGTAACGAGCAGTACTTC
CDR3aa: CASSPSWGSNEQYF

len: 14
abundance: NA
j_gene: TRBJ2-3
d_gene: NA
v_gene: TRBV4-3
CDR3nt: TGCGCCAGCAGCCAAGGCCATCCGTCAGATACGCAGTATTTT
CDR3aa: CASSQGHPSDTQYF

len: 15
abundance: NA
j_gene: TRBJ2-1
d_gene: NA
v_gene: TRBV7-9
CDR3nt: TGTGCCAGCACAGAGCGGGACAACTCCTACAATGAGCAGTTCTTC
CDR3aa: CASTERDNSYNEQFF

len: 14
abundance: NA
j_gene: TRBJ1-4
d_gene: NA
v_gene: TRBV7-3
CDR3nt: TGTGCCAGCAGCTTTAGTGGGGGTGGTGAAAAACTGTTTTTT
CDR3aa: CASSFSGGGEKLFF

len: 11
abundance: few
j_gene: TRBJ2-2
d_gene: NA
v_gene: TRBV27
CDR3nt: TGTGCCAGCAGTTTCAGCGGGGAGCTGTTTTTT
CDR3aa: CASSFSGELFF

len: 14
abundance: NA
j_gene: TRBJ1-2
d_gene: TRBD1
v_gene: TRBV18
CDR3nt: TGTGCCAGCTCACCACAAACAGGGGACTATGGCTACACCTTC
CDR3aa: CASSPQTGDYGYTF

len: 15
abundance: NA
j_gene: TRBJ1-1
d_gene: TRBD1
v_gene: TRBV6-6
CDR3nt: TGTGCCAGCAGGCCCAATGACAGGGTGATCACTGAAGCTTTCTTT
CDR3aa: CASRPNDRVITEAFF

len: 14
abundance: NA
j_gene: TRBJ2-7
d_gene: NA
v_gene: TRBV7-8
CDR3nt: TGTGCCAGCAGTCTTACCGGGAGTCGATACGAGCAGTACTTC
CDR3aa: CASSLTGSRYEQYF

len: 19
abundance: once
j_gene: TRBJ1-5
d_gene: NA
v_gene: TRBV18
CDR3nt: TGTGCCAGCTCACCTTTAACCGGGACCTTCAATTATAGCAATCAGCCCCAGCATTTT
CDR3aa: CASSPLTGTFNYSNQPQHF

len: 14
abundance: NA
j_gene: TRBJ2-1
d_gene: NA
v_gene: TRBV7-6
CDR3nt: TGTGCCAGCAGCTTTCGGACTGAGGGCAATGAGCAGTTCTTC
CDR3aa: CASSFRTEGNEQFF

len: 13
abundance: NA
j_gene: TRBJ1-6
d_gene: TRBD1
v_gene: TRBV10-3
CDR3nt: TGTGCCATCACCGGGACAGGGGAGTCACCCCTCCACTTT
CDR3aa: CAITGTGESPLHF

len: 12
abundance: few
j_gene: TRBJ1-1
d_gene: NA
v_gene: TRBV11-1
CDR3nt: TGTGCCAGCAGCTTCTCGGGTTCGGTGACTTTCTTT
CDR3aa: CASSFSGSVTFF